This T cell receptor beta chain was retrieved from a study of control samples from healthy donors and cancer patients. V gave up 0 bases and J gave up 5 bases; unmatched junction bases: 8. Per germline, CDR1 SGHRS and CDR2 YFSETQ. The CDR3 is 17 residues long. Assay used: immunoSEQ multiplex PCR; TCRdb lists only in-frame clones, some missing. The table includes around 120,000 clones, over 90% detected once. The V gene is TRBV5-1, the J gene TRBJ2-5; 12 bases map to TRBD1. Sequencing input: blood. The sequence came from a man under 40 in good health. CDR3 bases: TGCGCCAGCAGCTTGGTGGGGACAGGGGGCCTATCGGAGACCCAGTACTTC. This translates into CASSLVGTGGLSETQYF.